This TCR beta chain was sequenced in a study of hypomethylating agent response in myelodysplastic syndrome (TCRdb year 2021). For the wider study: Patients were treated with the hypomethylating agents azacitidine (about 70% of the 11) or decitabine (3 of 11). TET2 was the most frequent mutation, present in about 45% of the 11 patients. Of the myelodysplastic syndrome patients in the cohort, several were male and 2 were female. Response was defined as complete response or hematologic improvement, and patients who met neither criterion were classified as non-responders. About 6 patients had a response of complete response or hematologic improvement, and roughly 5 patients did not respond. Patients had a mean age of roughly 70 +/- 6.9 years, and a diploid cytogenetic profile was the most common.

The CDR3 goes from the cysteine to the phenylalanine over 14 residues. Only the CDR3 region is kept as DNA, spanning 42 bases read in frame from base 1. V and J are trimmed by 1 base and 5 bases, and the gene matches miss 2 bases of the junction. In the germline V gene, CDR1 corresponds to SGHVS and CDR2 to FNYEAQ. To note about this clone: Its antigen is not yet known. Base-call qualities are not available, and no considerably larger clone is one nucleotide away.

The paper's findings and limits, for the study overall: The shared GLIPH2 clusters might recognize novel MDS antigens, but this possibility was not confirmed and requires experimental validation. Because the healthy control donors and the MDS patients were not matched by age, the comparison between MDS and healthy samples could have been affected. The cohort was small, with only 11 to 12 patients analyzed. Novel clonotypes were found to emerge more often in responders, whereas more contracted clonotypes were observed in non-responders after treatment. No significant change in richness, rarefaction diversity or clonality was detected after hypomethylating agent treatment, either across all patients or within response groups.

Library creation used the immunoSEQ multiplex PCR assay. Each sample was run at survey resolution as two replicates of around 200 ng apiece, for a total of around 400 ng of DNA. Rearranged TCRB sequences in genomic DNA were detected with the hsTCRB kit, which uses multiplex PCR primers directed at V and J genes. The first PCR used the QIAGEN Multiplex PCR Kit for around 33 cycles to amplify the CDR3 region. An 8-cycle second PCR added sample barcodes and Illumina adapters to each replicate. Quantification of the pooled libraries was done with a QuantStudio 6 and the KAPA library quantification kit. Roughly 16 pM of pooled libraries were sequenced on an Illumina MiSeq with 156-cycle single-end reads and a 15-cycle index read. The authors' analysis ran thus. Of around 170,000 unique clonotypes, approximately 1.7% were flagged by VDJdb annotation as previously reported viral-epitope-specific clonotypes. The immunoSEQ Data Assistant and immunoSEQ Analyzer converted raw reads into normalized, annotated TCRB repertoires. BioAnalyzer and version 0.6.5 of the immunarch R package were the tools used for clonotype analysis. Before richness was estimated, every repertoire was downsampled to match the clone count of the smallest repertoire. Clonotypes were classified as expanded, contracted or novel by Fisher's exact tests, with novel defined as zero frequency before treatment. Significantly changed CDR3 beta sequences were clustered with GLIPH2 at simulation_depth=1000 and kmer_min_depth=3, and CDR3s shorter than five residues were left out. Drawn from immuneACCESS, this table holds only the in-frame rearrangements with V and J called that TCRdb kept. Clones are partly lost; checked studies trace under half to an unresolved V gene and leave the rest unexplained. V and J calls and clone size are those listed in that table; D and trimming were worked out from the DNA. Within this sample are approximately 4,500 clones, with 75% to 90% of them counted one time only. The ten top clones hold 15% to 19% of the sample.

Bulk bone marrow was analyzed without sorting T-cell subsets. TCR beta CDR3 regions were immunosequenced from bone marrow of under 14 myelodysplastic syndrome patients before and after hypomethylating agent therapy. Each patient contributed a baseline bone marrow plus two to three bone marrows at different post-treatment timepoints for longitudinal repertoire tracking. Genomic DNA was isolated from whole bone marrow, and DNA quality was assessed with TapeStation, NanoDrop OneC and PicoGreen assays. Sequenced here: bone marrow, sampled before or after starting hypomethylating agent treatment for myelodysplastic syndrome (not recorded which). This TCR derives from a human donor with myelodysplastic syndrome. The rearranged chain carries TRBV7-6 and TRBJ1-5, with TRBD1 matching 7 junction bases. The nucleotide sequence is given as TGTGCCAGCAGCTTAGGACAGGGAGATCAGCCCCAGCATTTT. Translated, it gives CASSLGQGDQPQHF.